Given below is one TCR beta chain in context. RNA transcripts served as the template for amplifying TCR beta CDR3 regions. HTBI primers drove first-round RT-PCR of the TCR CDR3. TCRdb re-derived calls from the multiplex PCR reads in MiXCR, one entry per CDR3 protein. The profile covers about 300,000 distinct CDR3 sequences, with less than 20% appearing a single time and about 35% taken by the ten largest. This CDR3 is 16 amino acids long. Looked up from germline, CDR1 is SNHLY and CDR2 is FYNNEI. V dropped 4 bases and J dropped 0; count of bases not matched to a gene: 5. These data are taken from a study of T cells in Graves' hyperthyroidism and ophthalmopathy. In the study overall: The authors collected peripheral blood at initial diagnosis, before any treatment.

Any patient presenting with uncontrolled infection, other autoimmune disease, pregnancy or lactation was left out. Sequenced material: blood. The chain uses TRBV2 and TRBJ2-1, with 8 bases identical to TRBD2. This TCR was recovered from a man in his fifties with Graves' ophthalmopathy. This chain's CDR3 is CASSAGGGSSYNEQFF. CDR3 nucleotide sequence: TGTGCCAGCAGTGCGGGAGGGGGGAGCTCCTACAATGAGCAGTTCTTC.